One sample yielded the 11 T cell receptor beta chains listed below, sequenced in a study of blood T cell repertoires in COVID-19. Method: immunoSEQ multiplex PCR; TCRdb's copy keeps in-frame clones and lacks some. The table has under 200,000 clones, just over 85% seen once; the top ten hold roughly 7%. Sequenced: peripheral blood. The receptor source for this set is a man between 50 and 59 years old with active or convalescent COVID-19.

The CDR3 nucleotides are TGTGCCAGCGGACTGAGCGGGGCGGAGGAGACCCAGTACTTC. This encodes CASGLSGAEETQYF. This rearrangement joins TRBV6-5 to TRBJ2-5, with 7 bases aligning to TRBD2. V was pared by 8 bases and J by 5 bases, with 11 bases of the junction left unmatched. Germline V gene sequence: CDR1 MNHEY, CDR2 SVGAGI. The CDR3 spans 14 residues.

The rearrangement links TRBV5-4 to TRBJ2-5; TRBD2 matches at 7 bases. Per germline, CDR1 SGHNT and CDR2 YYREEE (reference sequence). The V and J ends lost 7 bases and 2 bases, in that order; junction bases with no gene match: 8. This CDR3 contains 14 residues. The CDR3 DNA reads as TGTGCCAGCGGCGAGCGGGACTCACAAGAGACCCAGTACTTC. Residues: CASGERDSQETQYF. Filled out from reference TRBV5-4 and TRBJ2-5, the complete variable domain reads ETGVTQSPTHLIKTRGQQVTLRCSSQSGHNTVSWYQQALGQGPQFIFQYYREEENGRGNFPPRFSGLQFPNYSSELNVNALELDDSALYLCASGERDSQETQYFGPGTRLLVL.

The V and J genes are TRBV29-1 and TRBJ2-5; possibly TRBD1 for D (6 bases). From germline, CDR1 is SQVTM and CDR2 ANQGSEA. Trimming removed 5 bases at V and 4 bases at J, with 11 bases between. The CDR3 spans 12 residues. The CDR3 here is CSVLGGAETQYF. The DNA of the CDR3 is TGCAGCGTTCTTGGGGGCGCAGAGACCCAGTACTTC.

The genes are TRBV4-3 and TRBJ1-3; tentative D call: TRBD1 (6 bases). The CDR3 has 17 amino acids. The germline gives CDR1 LGHNA, CDR2 YSLEER. With 0 bases removed from V and 2 bases from J, the gap between germline ends came to 14 bases. CDR3 sequence reads: CASSQDFAGAPGNTIYF. The CDR3 DNA is TGCGCCAGCAGCCAAGATTTCGCAGGGGCCCCTGGAAACACCATATATTTT.

This chain connects TRBV15 to TRBJ2-7, with a weak D call TRBD1 (6 bases). This CDR3 spans 15 amino acids. V lost 1 base and J 2 bases, leaving 12 bases between the germline ends. Germline loops: CDR1 LNHNV, CDR2 YYDKDF (reference sequence). This CDR3 reads CATSRVQPGAYEQYF. The CDR3 DNA sequence: TGTGCCACCAGCAGAGTCCAGCCAGGGGCCTACGAGCAGTACTTC.

The genes are TRBV29-1 and TRBJ2-5, with 8 bases that match TRBD1. The J segment lost 8 bases and the V segment lost 6 bases, leaving 11 bases of the junction unmatched. Germline CDR1 SQVTM, CDR2 ANQGSEA. This CDR3 comprises 13 residues. CDR3 amino acids: CSVRTGIVETQYF. In DNA form, the CDR3 reads TGCAGCGTCCGGACAGGGATTGTGGAAACCCAGTACTTC. The complete variable domain, with remaining parts taken from reference TRBV29-1 and TRBJ2-5, reads SAVISQKPSRDICQRGTSLTIQCQVDSQVTMMFWYRQQPGQSLTLIATANQGSEATYESGFVIDKFPISRPNLTFSTLTVSNMSPEDSSIYLCSVRTGIVETQYFGPGTRLLVL.

This clone was seen more than once but under ten times. V usage is TRBV7-2 and J usage is TRBJ2-2, with 12 bases matching TRBD2. CDR3 size: 18 residues. Germline trimming cut 2 bases from V and 3 bases from J; bases unmatched to any gene: 7. The germline V gene has CDR1 SGHTA and CDR2 FQGNSA. This CDR3 reads CASSLRRLAGVHTGELFF. CDR3 DNA: TGTGCCAGCAGCTTACGGCGACTAGCGGGGGTTCACACCGGGGAGCTGTTTTTT.

CDR3 DNA: TGTGCCACCAGTGATTCAGGAGGGGGCGCAGGCAATCAGCCCCAGCATTTT. It specifies CATSDSGGGAGNQPQHF. V gene TRBV24-1 combines with J gene TRBJ1-5; 7 bases align to TRBD1. The germline gives CDR1 KGHDR, CDR2 SFDVKD. The CDR3 loop spans 17 amino acids. V shed 2 bases and J 2 bases; nucleotides not matched to a gene: 8.

This chain links TRBV5-4 with TRBJ2-2; 7 nucleotides align to TRBD1. V lost 4 bases to trimming and J lost 0 bases; unmatched junction nucleotides: 6. This CDR3 contains 16 residues. Germline CDR1 SGHNT, CDR2 YYREEE (reference sequence). Written as DNA, the CDR3 is TGTGCCAGCAGCCCTAATACAGGGGCGAACACCGGGGAGCTGTTTTTT. Translation gives CASSPNTGANTGELFF. The full variable domain, rest sourced from reference TRBV5-4 and TRBJ2-2, is ETGVTQSPTHLIKTRGQQVTLRCSSQSGHNTVSWYQQALGQGPQFIFQYYREEENGRGNFPPRFSGLQFPNYSSELNVNALELDDSALYLCASSPNTGANTGELFFGEGSRLTVL.

The chain has TRBV19 and TRBJ2-2; 7 nucleotides match TRBD2. Trimming removed 3 bases from V and 7 bases from J; junction bases left unmatched: 5. From germline, CDR1 is LNHDA and CDR2 SQIVND (reference sequence). CDR3 length equals 14 residues. The CDR3 here is CASSIRRTSGELFF. In nucleotides, the CDR3 is TGTGCCAGTAGTATCCGTCGGACTAGCGGGGAGCTGTTTTTT.

The chain recombines TRBV24-1 with TRBJ2-1; 13 positions match TRBD2. The CDR3 consists of 20 residues. Looked up from germline, CDR1 is KGHDR and CDR2 is SFDVKD. Trimming took 5 bases from V and 0 from J; bases not matched to a gene: 12. The CDR3 is CATSGHGLAGAQSSYNEQFF. The DNA of the CDR3 is TGTGCCACCAGTGGCCATGGACTAGCGGGAGCACAGAGCTCCTACAATGAGCAGTTCTTC.